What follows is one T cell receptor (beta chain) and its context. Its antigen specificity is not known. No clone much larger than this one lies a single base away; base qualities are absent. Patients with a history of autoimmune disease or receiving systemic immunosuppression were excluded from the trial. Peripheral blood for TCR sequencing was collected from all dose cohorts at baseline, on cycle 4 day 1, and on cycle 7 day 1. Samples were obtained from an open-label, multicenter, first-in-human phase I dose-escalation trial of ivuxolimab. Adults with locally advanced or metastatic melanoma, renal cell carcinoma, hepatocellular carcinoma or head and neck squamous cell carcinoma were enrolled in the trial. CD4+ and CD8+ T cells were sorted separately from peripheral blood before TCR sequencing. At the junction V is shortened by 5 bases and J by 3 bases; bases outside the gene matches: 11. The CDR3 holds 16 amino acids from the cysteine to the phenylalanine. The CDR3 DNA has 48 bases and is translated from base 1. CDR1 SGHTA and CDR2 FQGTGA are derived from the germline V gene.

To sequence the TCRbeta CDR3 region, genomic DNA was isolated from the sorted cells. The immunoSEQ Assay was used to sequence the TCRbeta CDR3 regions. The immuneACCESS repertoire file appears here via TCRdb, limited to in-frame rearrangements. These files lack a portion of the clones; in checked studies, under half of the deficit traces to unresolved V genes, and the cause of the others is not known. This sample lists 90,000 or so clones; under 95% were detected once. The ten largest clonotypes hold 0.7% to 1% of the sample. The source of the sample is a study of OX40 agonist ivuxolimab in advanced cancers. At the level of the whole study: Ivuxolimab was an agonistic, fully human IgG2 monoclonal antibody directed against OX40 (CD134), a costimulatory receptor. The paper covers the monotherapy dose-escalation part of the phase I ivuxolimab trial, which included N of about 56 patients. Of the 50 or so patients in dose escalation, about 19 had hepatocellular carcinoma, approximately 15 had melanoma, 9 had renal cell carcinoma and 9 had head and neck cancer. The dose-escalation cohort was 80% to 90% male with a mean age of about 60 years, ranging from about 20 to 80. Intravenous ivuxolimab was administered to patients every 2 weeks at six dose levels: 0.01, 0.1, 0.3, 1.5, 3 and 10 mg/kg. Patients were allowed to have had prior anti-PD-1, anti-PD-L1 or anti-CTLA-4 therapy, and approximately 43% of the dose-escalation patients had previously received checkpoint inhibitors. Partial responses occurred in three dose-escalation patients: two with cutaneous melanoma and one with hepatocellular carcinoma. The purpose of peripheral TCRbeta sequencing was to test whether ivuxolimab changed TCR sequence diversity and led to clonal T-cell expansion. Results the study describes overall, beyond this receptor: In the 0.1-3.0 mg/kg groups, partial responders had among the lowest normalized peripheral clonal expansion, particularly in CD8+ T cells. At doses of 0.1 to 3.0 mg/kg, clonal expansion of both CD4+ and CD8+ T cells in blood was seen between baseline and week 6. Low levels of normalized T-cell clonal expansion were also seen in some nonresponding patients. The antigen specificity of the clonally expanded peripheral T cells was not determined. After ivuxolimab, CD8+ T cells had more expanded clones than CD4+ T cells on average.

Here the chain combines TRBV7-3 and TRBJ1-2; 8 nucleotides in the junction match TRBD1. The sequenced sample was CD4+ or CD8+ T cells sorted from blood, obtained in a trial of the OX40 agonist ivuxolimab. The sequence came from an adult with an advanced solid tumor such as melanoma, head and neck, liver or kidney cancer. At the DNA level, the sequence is TGTGCCAGCAGCGCGAACACAGGGGGGCTGGACTATGGCTACACCTTC. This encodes CASSANTGGLDYGYTF.